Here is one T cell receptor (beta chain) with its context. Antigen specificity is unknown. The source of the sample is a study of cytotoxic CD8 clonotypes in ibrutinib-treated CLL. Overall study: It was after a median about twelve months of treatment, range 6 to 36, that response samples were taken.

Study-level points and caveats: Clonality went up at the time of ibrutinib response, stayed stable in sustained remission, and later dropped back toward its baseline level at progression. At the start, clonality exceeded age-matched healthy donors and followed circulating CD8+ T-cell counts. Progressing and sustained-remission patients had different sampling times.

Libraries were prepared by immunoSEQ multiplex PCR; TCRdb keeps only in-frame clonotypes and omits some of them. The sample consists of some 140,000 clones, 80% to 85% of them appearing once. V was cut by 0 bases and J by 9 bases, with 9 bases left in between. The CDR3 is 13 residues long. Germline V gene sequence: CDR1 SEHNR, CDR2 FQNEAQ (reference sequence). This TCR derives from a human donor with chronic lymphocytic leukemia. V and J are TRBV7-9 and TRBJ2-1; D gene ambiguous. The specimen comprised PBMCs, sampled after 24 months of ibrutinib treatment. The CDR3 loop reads CASSLAWRAEQFF. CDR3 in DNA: TGTGCCAGCAGCTTAGCTTGGCGCGCTGAGCAGTTCTTC.